The entry that follows covers one TCR beta chain sequence. This sample is drawn from a study of blood T cell repertoires in COVID-19. Germline V gene lookup returns CDR1 SGHNT and CDR2 YENEEA. This CDR3 is 15 amino acids long. V shed 5 bases and J 7 bases; nucleotides not matched to a gene: 9. Assay: immunoSEQ multiplex PCR; the TCRdb copy retains only in-frame clones and omits some. Of 300,000 to 500,000 clones listed, approximately 91% are singletons. The chain recombines TRBV11-3 with TRBJ1-2, with 11 positions matching TRBD1. This TCR was sampled from a woman aged 40 to 50 with acute COVID-19. Source material: PBMCs or T cells enriched from blood (not recorded which). The CDR3 nucleotides are TGTGCCAGCAGCCCACGGACAGGGGGCTTTTTTGGCTACACCTTC. Its translation is CASSPRTGGFFGYTF.